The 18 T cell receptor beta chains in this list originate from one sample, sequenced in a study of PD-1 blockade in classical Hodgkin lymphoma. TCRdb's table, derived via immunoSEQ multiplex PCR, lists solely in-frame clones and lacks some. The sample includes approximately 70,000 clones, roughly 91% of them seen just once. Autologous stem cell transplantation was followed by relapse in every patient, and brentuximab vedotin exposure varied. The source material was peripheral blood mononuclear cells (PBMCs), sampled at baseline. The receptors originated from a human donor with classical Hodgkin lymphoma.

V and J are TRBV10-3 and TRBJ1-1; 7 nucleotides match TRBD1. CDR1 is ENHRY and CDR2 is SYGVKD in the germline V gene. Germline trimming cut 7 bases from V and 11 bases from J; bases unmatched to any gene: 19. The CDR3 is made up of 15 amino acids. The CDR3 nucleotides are TGTGCCATCACACCTAAAGAGGGACAGACGAAGTGGGCTTTCTTT. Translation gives CAITPKEGQTKWAFF.

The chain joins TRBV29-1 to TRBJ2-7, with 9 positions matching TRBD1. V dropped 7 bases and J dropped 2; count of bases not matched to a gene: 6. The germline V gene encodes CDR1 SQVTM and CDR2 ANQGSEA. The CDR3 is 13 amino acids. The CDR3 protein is CSAGQGSTYEQYF. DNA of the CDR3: TGCAGCGCTGGACAGGGGTCGACCTACGAGCAGTACTTC.

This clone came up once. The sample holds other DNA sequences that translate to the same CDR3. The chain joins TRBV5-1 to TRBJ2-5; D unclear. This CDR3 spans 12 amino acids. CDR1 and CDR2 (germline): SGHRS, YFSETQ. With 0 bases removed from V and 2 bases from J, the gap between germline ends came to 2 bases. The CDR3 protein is CASSLGQETQYF. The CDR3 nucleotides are TGCGCCAGCAGCTTGGGACAAGAGACCCAGTACTTC.

The CDR3 bases are TGTGCCAGCTCACCAATACAGGGTAACACTGAAGCTTTCTTT. Encoded protein: CASSPIQGNTEAFF. The chain combines TRBV18 with TRBJ1-1, with D maybe TRBD1 (6 bases). V lost 2 bases to trimming and J lost 2 bases, with 9 bases between them. This CDR3 has 14 amino acids. Germline lookup yields CDR1 KGHSH and CDR2 LQKENI.

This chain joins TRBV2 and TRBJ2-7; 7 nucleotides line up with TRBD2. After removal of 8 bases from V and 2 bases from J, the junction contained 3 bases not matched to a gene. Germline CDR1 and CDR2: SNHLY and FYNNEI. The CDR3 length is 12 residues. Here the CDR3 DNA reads TGTGCCAGCTCGGCGGGGGCCTACGAGCAGTACTTC. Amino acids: CASSAGAYEQYF.

The CDR3 DNA reads TGTGCCAGTAGCGGGACAGGGGCCTCCTACGAGCAGTACTTC. This translates into CASSGTGASYEQYF. The V and J genes are TRBV19 and TRBJ2-7, with 10 positions matching TRBD1. J was trimmed by 0 bases and V by 6 bases; bases with no gene match: 2. Per germline, CDR1 LNHDA and CDR2 SQIVND (reference sequence). The CDR3 has 14 amino acids.

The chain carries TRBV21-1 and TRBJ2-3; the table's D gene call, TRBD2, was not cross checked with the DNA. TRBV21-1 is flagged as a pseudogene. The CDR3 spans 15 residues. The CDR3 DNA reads TGTGCCAGCAGCAAAAGGGAGGGATTCACAGATACGCAGTATTTT. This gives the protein CASSKREGFTDTQYF.

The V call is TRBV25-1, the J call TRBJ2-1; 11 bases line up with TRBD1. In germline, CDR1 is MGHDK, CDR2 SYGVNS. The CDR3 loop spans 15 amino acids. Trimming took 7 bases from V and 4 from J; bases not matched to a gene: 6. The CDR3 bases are TGTGCCAGCAAACGGACAGGGGGCAGGTACAATGAGCAGTTCTTC. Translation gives CASKRTGGRYNEQFF.

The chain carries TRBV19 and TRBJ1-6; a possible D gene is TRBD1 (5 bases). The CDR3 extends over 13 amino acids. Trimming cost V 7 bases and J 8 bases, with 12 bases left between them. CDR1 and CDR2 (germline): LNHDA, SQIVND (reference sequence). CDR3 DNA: TGTGCCAGTATAGGGGCCTGGGATTCACCCCTCCACTTT. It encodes CASIGAWDSPLHF.

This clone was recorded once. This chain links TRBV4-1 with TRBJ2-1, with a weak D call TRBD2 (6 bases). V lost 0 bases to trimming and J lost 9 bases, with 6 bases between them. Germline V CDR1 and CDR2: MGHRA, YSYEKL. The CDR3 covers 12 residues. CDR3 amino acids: CASSQEGGEQFF. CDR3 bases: TGCGCCAGCAGCCAAGAGGGGGGTGAGCAGTTCTTC.

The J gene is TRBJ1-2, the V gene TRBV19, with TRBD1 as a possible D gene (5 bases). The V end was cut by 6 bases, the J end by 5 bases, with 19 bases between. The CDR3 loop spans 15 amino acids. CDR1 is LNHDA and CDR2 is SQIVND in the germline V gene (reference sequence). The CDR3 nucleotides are TGTGCCAGTAGGATCCAGACAGCCACCCTTTATGGCTACACCTTC. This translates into CASRIQTATLYGYTF.

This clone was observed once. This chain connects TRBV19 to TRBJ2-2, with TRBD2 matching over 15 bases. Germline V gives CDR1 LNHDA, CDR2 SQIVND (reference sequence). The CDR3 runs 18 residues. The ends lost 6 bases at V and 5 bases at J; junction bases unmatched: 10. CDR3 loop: CASSSGLAGGPWTGELFF. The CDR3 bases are TGTGCCAGTAGCAGTGGACTAGCGGGGGGGCCGTGGACCGGGGAGCTGTTTTTT.

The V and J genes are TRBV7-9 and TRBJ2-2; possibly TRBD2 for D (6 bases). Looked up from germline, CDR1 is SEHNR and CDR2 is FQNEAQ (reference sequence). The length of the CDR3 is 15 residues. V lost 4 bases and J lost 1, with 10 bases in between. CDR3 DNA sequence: TGTGCCAGCAGCTGGGGTAGCGGGAACACCGGGGAGCTGTTTTTT. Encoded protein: CASSWGSGNTGELFF.

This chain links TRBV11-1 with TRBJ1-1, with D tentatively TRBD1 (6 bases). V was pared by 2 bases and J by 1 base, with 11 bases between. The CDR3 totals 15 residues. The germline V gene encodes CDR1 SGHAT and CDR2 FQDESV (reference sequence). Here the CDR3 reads CASSLTGSTNTEAFF. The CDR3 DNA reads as TGTGCCAGCAGCTTAACAGGGAGCACGAACACTGAAGCTTTCTTT.

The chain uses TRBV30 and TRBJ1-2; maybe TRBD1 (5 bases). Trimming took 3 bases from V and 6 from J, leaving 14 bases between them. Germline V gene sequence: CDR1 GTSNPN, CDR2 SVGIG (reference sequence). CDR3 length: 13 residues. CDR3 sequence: CAWRADSVDGYTF. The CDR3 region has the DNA TGTGCCTGGAGGGCAGACAGTGTCGATGGCTACACCTTC.

The CDR3: CASSFTQGAYEQYF. Written as DNA, the CDR3 is TGCGCCAGCAGCTTTACCCAGGGGGCGTACGAGCAGTACTTC. The chain couples TRBV5-1 to TRBJ2-7; TRBD1 agrees at 8 bases. Trimming cost V 2 bases and J 4 bases; bases outside gene matches: 5. The CDR3 has 14 amino acids. Germline loops: CDR1 SGHRS, CDR2 YFSETQ.

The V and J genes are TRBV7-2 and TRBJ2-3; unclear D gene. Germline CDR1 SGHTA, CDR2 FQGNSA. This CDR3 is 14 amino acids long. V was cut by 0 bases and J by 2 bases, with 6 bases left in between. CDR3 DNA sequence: TGTGCCAGCAGCTTAGCGGAGATCACAGATACGCAGTATTTT. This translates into CASSLAEITDTQYF.

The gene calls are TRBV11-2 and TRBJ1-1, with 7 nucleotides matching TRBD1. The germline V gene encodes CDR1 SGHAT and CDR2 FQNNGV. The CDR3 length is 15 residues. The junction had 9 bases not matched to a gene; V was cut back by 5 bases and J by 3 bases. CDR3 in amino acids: CASSAGTVGYTEAFF. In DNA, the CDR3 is TGTGCCAGCAGCGCGGGGACAGTAGGGTACACTGAAGCTTTCTTT.